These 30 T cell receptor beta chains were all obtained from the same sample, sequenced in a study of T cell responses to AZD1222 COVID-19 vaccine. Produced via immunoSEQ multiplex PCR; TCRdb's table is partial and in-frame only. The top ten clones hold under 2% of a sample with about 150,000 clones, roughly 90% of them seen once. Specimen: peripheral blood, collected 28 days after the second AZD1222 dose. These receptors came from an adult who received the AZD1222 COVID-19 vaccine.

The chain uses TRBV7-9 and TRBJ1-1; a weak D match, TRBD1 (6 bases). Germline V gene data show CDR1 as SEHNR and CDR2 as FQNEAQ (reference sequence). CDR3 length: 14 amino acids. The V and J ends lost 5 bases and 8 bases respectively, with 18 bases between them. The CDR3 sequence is CASSGTRGVGEAFF. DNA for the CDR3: TGTGCCAGCAGCGGAACAAGGGGGGTGGGCGAAGCTTTCTTT.

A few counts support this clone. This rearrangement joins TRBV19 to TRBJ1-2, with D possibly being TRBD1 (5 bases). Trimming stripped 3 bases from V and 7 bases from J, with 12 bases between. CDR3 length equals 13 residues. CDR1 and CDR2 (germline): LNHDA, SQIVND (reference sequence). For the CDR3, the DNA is TGTGCCAGTAGTATGGGGGTTAACAGTGGCTACACCTTC. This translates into CASSMGVNSGYTF.

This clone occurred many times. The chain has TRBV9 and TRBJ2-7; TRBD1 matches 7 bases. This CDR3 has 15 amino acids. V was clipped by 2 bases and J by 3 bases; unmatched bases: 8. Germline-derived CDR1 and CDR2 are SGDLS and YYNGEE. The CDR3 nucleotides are TGTGCCAGCAGCGTCAGGGGGAGTGAGGGCTACGAGCAGTACTTC. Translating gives CASSVRGSEGYEQYF.

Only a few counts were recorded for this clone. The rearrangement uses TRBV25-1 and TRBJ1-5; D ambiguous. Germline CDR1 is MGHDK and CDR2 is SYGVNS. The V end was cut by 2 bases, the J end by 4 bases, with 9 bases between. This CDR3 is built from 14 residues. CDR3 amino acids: CASSEEGWNQPQHF. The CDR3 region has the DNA TGTGCCAGCAGTGAAGAAGGGTGGAATCAGCCCCAGCATTTT.

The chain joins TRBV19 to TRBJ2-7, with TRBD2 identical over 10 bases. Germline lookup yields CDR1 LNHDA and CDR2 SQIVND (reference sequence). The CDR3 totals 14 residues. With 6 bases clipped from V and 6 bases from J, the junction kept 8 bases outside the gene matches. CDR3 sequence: CASRSGRARSEQYF. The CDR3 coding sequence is TGTGCCAGTAGAAGCGGGAGGGCTCGCAGCGAGCAGTACTTC. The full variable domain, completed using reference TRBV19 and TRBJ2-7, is DGGITQSPKYLFRKEGQNVTLSCEQNLNHDAMYWYRQDPGQGLRLIYYSQIVNDFQKGDIAEGYSVSREKKESFPLTVTSAQKNPTAFYLCASRSGRARSEQYFGPGTRLTVT.

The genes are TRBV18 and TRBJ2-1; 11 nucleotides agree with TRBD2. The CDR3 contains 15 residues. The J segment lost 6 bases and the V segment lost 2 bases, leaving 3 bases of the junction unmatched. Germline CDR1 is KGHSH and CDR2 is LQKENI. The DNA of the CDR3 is TGTGCCAGCTCACCAGAGCTAGCGGGAGGCAATGAGCAGTTCTTC. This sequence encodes CASSPELAGGNEQFF.

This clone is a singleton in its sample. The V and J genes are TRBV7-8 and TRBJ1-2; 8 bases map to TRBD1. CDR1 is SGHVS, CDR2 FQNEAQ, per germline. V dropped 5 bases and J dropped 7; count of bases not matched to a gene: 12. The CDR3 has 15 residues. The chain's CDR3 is CASSPRTQGATGYTF. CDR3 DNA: TGTGCCAGCAGCCCCCGGACGCAGGGGGCGACTGGCTACACCTTC.

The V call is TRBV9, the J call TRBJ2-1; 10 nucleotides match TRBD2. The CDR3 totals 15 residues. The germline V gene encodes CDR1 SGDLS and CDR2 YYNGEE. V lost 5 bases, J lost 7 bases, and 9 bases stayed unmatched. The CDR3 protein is CASSPLAGVFNEQFF. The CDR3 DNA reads TGTGCCAGCAGTCCCCTAGCGGGAGTATTTAATGAGCAGTTCTTC.

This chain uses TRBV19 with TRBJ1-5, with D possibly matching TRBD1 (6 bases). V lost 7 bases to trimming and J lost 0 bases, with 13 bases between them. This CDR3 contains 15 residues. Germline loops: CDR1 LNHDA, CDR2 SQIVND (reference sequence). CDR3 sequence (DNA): TGTGCCAGTACGTTCGGACAGCATAGCAATCAGCCCCAGCATTTT. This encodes CASTFGQHSNQPQHF. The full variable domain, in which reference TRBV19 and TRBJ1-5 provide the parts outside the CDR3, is DGGITQSPKYLFRKEGQNVTLSCEQNLNHDAMYWYRQDPGQGLRLIYYSQIVNDFQKGDIAEGYSVSREKKESFPLTVTSAQKNPTAFYLCASTFGQHSNQPQHFGDGTRLSIL.

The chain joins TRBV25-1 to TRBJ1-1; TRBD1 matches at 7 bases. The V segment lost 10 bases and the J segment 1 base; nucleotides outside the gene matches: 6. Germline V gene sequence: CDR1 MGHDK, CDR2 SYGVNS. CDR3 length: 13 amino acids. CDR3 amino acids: CATRTGANTEAFF. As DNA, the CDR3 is TGTGCCACCCGGACAGGTGCGAACACTGAAGCTTTCTTT.

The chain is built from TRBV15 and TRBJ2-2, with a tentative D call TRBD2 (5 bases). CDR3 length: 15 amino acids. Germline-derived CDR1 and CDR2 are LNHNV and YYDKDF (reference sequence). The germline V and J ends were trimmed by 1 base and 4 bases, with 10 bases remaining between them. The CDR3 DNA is TGTGCCACCAGCAGAGGAACGGGATCCACCGGGGAGCTGTTTTTT. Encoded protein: CATSRGTGSTGELFF.

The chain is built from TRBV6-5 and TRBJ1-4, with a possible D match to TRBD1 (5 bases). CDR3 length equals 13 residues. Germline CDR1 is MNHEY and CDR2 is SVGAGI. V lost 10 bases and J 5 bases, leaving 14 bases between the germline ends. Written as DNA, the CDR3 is TGTGCCACCGCGAATAGGGGCAATGAAAAACTGTTTTTT. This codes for CATANRGNEKLFF.

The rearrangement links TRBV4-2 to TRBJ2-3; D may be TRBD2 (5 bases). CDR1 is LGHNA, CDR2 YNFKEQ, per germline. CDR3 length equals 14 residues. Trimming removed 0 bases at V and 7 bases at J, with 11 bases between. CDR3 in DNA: TGTGCCAGCAGCCAAGAGATATCGGGGTATACGCAGTATTTT. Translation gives CASSQEISGYTQYF.

As DNA, the CDR3 is TGTGCCAGCAGCCTAAACCAAGAGACCCAGTACTTC. It encodes CASSLNQETQYF. This chain joins TRBV2 and TRBJ2-5; unclear D gene. With 6 bases removed from V and 0 bases from J, the gap between germline ends came to 5 bases. Germline assignment: CDR1 SNHLY and CDR2 FYNNEI. This CDR3 contains 12 residues.

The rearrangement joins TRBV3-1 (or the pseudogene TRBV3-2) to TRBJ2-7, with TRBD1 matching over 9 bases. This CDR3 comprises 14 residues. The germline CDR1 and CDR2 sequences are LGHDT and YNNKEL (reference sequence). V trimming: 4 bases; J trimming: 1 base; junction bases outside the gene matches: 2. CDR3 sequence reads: CASSLGQGSYEQYF. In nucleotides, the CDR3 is TGTGCCAGCAGCCTCGGACAGGGGTCCTACGAGCAGTACTTC.

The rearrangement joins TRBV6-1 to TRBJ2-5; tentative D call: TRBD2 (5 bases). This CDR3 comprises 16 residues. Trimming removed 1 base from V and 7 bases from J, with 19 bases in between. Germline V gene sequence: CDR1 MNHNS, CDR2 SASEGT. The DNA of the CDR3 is TGTGCCAGCAGTGAAGTTGGCATAACCCCGGCGGGGACCCAGTACTTC. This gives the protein CASSEVGITPAGTQYF.

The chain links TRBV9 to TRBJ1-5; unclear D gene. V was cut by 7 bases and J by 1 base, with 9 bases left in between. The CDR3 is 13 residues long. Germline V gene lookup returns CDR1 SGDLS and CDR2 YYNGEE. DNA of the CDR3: TGTGCCAGCGGCGGACTGAGCAATCAGCCCCAGCATTTT. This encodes CASGGLSNQPQHF.

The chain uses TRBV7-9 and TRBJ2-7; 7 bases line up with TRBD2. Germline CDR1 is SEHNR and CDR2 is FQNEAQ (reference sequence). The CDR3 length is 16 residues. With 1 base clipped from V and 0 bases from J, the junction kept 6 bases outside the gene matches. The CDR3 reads CASSLVRLAASYEQYF. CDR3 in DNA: TGTGCCAGCAGCTTAGTGCGGCTAGCGGCCTCCTACGAGCAGTACTTC.

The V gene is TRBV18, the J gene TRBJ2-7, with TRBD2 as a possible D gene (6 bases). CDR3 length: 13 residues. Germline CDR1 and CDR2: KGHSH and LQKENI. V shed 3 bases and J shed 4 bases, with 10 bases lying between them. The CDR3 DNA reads TGTGCCAGCTCACCGGGACTCGATTACGAGCAGTACTTC. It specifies CASSPGLDYEQYF.

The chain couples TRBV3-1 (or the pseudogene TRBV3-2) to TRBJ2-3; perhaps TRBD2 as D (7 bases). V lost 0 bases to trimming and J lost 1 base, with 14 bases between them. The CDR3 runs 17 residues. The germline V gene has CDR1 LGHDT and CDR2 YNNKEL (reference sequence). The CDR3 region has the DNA TGTGCCAGCAGCCAAGATTCTGGGGGGGCAGGCACAGATACGCAGTATTTT. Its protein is CASSQDSGGAGTDTQYF.

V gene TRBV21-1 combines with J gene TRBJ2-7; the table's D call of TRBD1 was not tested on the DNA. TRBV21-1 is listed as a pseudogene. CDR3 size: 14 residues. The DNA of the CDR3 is TGTGCCAGCAGCAAAGAAGGACAGGCCTACGAGCAGTACTTC. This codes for CASSKEGQAYEQYF.

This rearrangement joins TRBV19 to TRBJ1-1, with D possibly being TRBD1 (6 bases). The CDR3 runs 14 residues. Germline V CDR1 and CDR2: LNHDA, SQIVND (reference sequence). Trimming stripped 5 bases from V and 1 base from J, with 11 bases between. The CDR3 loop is CASSRQGRNTEAFF. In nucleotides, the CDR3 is TGTGCCAGTAGTCGCCAGGGGAGGAACACTGAAGCTTTCTTT.

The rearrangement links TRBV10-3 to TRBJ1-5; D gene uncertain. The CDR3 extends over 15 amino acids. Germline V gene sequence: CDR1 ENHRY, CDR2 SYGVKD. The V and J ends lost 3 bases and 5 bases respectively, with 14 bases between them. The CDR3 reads CAISDRPTQDQPQHF. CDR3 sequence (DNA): TGTGCCATCAGTGATAGGCCAACGCAGGATCAGCCCCAGCATTTT.

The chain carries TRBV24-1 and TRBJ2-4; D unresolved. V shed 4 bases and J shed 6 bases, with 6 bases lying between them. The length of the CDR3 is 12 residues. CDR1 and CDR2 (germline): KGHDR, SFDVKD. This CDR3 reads CATSEGSNIQYF. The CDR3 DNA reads TGTGCCACCAGTGAAGGGTCAAACATTCAGTACTTC.

The CDR3 sequence: CASSLEAGGPDTQYF. Written as DNA, the CDR3 is TGCGCCAGCAGCTTAGAAGCGGGAGGCCCAGATACGCAGTATTTT. V and J are TRBV5-1 and TRBJ2-3; 9 nucleotides line up with TRBD2. The germline V gene has CDR1 SGHRS and CDR2 YFSETQ. V gave up 2 bases and J gave up 4 bases; unmatched junction bases: 5. CDR3 length: 15 amino acids.

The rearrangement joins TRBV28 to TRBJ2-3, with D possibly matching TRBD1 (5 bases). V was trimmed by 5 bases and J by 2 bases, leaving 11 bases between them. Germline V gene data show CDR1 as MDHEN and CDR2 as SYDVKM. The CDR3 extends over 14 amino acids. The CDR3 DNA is TGTGCCAGCAGTCAACGACAGCACACAGATACGCAGTATTTT. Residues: CASSQRQHTDTQYF.

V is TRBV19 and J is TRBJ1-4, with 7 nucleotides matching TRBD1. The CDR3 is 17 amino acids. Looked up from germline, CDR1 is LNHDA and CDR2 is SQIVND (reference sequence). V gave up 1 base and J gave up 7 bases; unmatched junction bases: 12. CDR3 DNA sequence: TGTGCCAGTAGTATAGTAATTTACGACAGGGAGGTTGAAAAACTGTTTTTT. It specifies CASSIVIYDREVEKLFF.

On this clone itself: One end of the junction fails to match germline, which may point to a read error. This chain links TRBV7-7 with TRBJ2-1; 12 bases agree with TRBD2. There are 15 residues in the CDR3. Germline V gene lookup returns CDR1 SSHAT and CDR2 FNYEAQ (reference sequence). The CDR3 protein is CASSLAGGPSNEQFF. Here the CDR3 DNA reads TGTGCCAGCAGCCTAGCGGGAGGGCCCTCCAATGAGCAGTTCTTC.

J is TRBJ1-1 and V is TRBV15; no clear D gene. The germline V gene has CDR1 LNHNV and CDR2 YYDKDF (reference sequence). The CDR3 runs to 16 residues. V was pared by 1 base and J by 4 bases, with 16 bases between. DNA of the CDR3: TGTGCCACCAGCAGAGGTCGCACTGTGGGGAGCACTGAAGCTTTCTTT. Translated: CATSRGRTVGSTEAFF.

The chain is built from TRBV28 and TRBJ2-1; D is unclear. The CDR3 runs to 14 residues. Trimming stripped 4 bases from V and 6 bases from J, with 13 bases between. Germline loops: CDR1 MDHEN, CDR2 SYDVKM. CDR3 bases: TGTGCCAGCAGTTATTCTGGTGAAAGCAATGAGCAGTTCTTC. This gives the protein CASSYSGESNEQFF.